Listed below are T cell receptor beta chains from one sample, sequenced in a study of cytomegalovirus exposure and HLA in healthy donors. Libraries were prepared by immunoSEQ multiplex PCR; TCRdb keeps only in-frame clonotypes and omits some of them. This listing includes about 46,000 clones. The specimen sequenced was PBMCs. The source of these receptors is a woman between 40 and 55 years old in good health and CMV-seronegative. The CDR3 runs from the conserved cysteine through the conserved F or W. D genes are given only for firm matches.

CDR3aa	CDR3nt	d_gene	v_gene	j_gene
CASSLGLRPYEQYF	TGTGCCAGCAGTTTGGGGCTTCGACCCTACGAGCAGTACTTC	.	TRBV28	TRBJ2-7
CATKDRAQPQHF	TGTGCCACCAAGGACAGGGCCCAGCCCCAGCATTTT	TRBD1	TRBV19	TRBJ1-5
CASSRQVYTEAFF	TGTGCCAGCAGTCGGCAGGTGTACACTGAAGCTTTCTTT	.	TRBV6-1	TRBJ1-1
CASSFGTGTEAFF	TGCGCCAGCAGCTTCGGGACAGGGACTGAAGCTTTCTTT	TRBD1	TRBV5-1	TRBJ1-1
CASTALPGTGFQPQHF	TGTGCCAGCACTGCTTTGCCCGGGACAGGGTTTCAGCCCCAGCATTTT	TRBD1	TRBV28	TRBJ1-5
CASSLDFQGSYGYTF	TGTGCCAGCAGTTTAGACTTTCAGGGCTCCTATGGCTACACCTTC	.	TRBV27	TRBJ1-2
CSVQLGGYGYTF	TGCAGCGTCCAGCTGGGGGGCTATGGCTACACCTTC	.	TRBV29-1	TRBJ1-2
CASSGNRAGNTEAFF	TGCGCCAGCAGCGGGAACAGGGCGGGGAACACTGAAGCTTTCTTT	.	TRBV5-1	TRBJ1-1
CASSGDRAGTEAFF	TGTGCCAGCAGCGGGGACAGGGCCGGCACTGAAGCTTTCTTT	TRBD1	TRBV9	TRBJ1-1
CASSLVGQGSGVDETQYF	TGTGCCAGCAGCTTAGTGGGCCAGGGAAGCGGGGTAGACGAGACCCAGTACTTC	TRBD2	TRBV11-3	TRBJ2-5
CASSVVLAGAYNEQFF	TGTGCCAGCAGCGTAGTGTTAGCGGGAGCCTACAATGAGCAGTTCTTC	TRBD2	TRBV9	TRBJ2-1
CASDSSGANVLTF	TGTGCCAGCGACAGCTCTGGGGCCAACGTCCTGACTTTC	.	TRBV7-2	TRBJ2-6
CASSLGGPGYEQYF	TGTGCCAGCAGCTTAGGGGGTCCAGGGTACGAGCAGTACTTC	.	TRBV7-8	TRBJ2-7
CASSQVSGGLFSYEQYF	TGTGCCAGCAGCCAAGTCTCCGGAGGCTTGTTCTCCTACGAGCAGTACTTC	.	TRBV4-2	TRBJ2-7
CASSLGQRGVTEAFF	TGTGCCAGCTCATTGGGACAGAGGGGCGTCACTGAAGCTTTCTTT	TRBD1	TRBV18	TRBJ1-1
CAWSALAGSYNEQFF	TGTGCCTGGAGCGCACTAGCGGGTTCCTACAATGAGCAGTTCTTC	TRBD2	TRBV30	TRBJ2-1
CATSRDLGALAYEQYF	TGTGCCACCAGCAGAGATTTAGGGGCGCTCGCCTACGAGCAGTACTTC	.	TRBV15	TRBJ2-7
CASSLSGGAAEAFF	TGTGCCAGCAGCTTAAGCGGGGGAGCCGCTGAAGCTTTCTTT	.	TRBV7-6	TRBJ1-1
CATSRASGTGQGEQYF	TGTGCCACCAGCAGAGCATCCGGGACAGGGCAAGGCGAGCAGTACTTC	TRBD1	TRBV15	TRBJ2-7
CASSIQGDNEQFF	TGTGCCAGTAGTATTCAGGGGGACAATGAGCAGTTCTTC	TRBD1	TRBV19	TRBJ2-1
CASSDQGGSEAFF	TGTGCCAGCAGTGACCAGGGGGGTTCTGAAGCTTTCTTT	TRBD1	TRBV6-4	TRBJ1-1
CASSPRGFMNTEAFF	TGTGCCAGCAGCCCCCGCGGGTTCATGAACACTGAAGCTTTCTTT	.	TRBV7-9	TRBJ1-1
CASTQEYARETYEQYF	TGTGCCAGCACCCAAGAGTATGCGCGGGAGACCTACGAGCAGTACTTC	TRBD2	TRBV4-2	TRBJ2-7
CASSPYLRGEKLFF	TGTGCCAGCAGTCCCTACCTTAGGGGAGAAAAACTGTTTTTT	.	TRBV6-5	TRBJ1-4
CASSPDRVYNEQFF	TGTGCCAGCAGTCCCGACAGGGTATACAATGAGCAGTTCTTC	TRBD1	TRBV6-1	TRBJ2-1
CASSVSEGTPTYEQYF	TGTGCCAGCAGCGTAAGTGAGGGGACTCCCACCTACGAGCAGTACTTC	.	TRBV9	TRBJ2-7
CASTPTGIGNTEAFF	TGTGCCAGCACGCCGACAGGAATCGGGAACACTGAAGCTTTCTTT	.	TRBV6-1	TRBJ1-1
CASSLGGSGANVLTF	TGTGCCAGCAGTTTGGGGGGCTCTGGGGCCAACGTCCTGACTTTC	.	TRBV28	TRBJ2-6
CASRSQGNTEAFF	TGTGCCAGCAGGTCCCAGGGGAACACTGAAGCTTTCTTT	.	TRBV5-4	TRBJ1-1
CASSSARGNTEAFF	TGTGCCAGCAGCTCCGCCAGGGGGAACACTGAAGCTTTCTTT	.	TRBV7-3	TRBJ1-1
CSVEDRGSSYNEQFF	TGCAGCGTTGAAGATCGGGGGAGCTCCTACAATGAGCAGTTCTTC	.	TRBV29-1	TRBJ2-1
CASATRQPNTGELFF	TGCGCCAGCGCCACCCGACAGCCTAACACCGGGGAGCTGTTTTTT	.	TRBV5-1	TRBJ2-2
CASSGRGLAGDTDTQYF	TGTGCCAGCAGCGGACGTGGACTAGCGGGAGACACAGATACGCAGTATTTT	TRBD2	TRBV7-9	TRBJ2-3
CASSYSLRTGGRNTEAFF	TGTGCCAGCAGTTACTCCCTCCGGACAGGGGGCAGGAACACTGAAGCTTTCTTT	TRBD1	TRBV27	TRBJ1-1
CASSQGASRGEAFF	TGCGCCAGCAGCCAAGGAGCATCAAGGGGTGAAGCTTTCTTT	.	TRBV5-1	TRBJ1-1
CASSPSGVTGELFF	TGCGCCAGCAGCCCTAGCGGTGTCACCGGGGAGCTGTTTTTT	TRBD2	TRBV5-1	TRBJ2-2
CASSYLGGVNTEAFF	TGTGCCAGCAGTTACCTGGGGGGTGTGAACACTGAAGCTTTCTTT	.	TRBV6-5	TRBJ1-1
CASSSGVETQYF	TGCGCCAGCAGCTCAGGGGTTGAGACCCAGTACTTC	.	TRBV5-1	TRBJ2-5
CASSLESVNYGYTF	TGCGCCAGCAGCTTGGAGTCAGTTAACTATGGCTACACCTTC	.	TRBV5-1	TRBJ1-2